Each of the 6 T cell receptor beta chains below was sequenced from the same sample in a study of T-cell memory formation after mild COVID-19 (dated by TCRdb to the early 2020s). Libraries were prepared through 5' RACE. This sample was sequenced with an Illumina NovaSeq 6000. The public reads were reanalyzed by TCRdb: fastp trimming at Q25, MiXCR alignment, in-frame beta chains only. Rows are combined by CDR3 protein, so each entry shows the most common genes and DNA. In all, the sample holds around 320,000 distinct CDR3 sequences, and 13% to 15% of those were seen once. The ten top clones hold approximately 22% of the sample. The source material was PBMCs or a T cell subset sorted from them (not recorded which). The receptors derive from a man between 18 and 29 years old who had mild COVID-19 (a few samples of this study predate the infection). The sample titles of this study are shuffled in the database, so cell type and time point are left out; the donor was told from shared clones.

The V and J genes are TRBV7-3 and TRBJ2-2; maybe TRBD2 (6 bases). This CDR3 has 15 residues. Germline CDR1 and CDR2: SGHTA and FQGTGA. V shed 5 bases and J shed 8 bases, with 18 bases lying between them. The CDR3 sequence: CASSLRGAAMGELFF. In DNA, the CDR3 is TGTGCCAGCAGCCTGCGCGGGGCGGCCATGGGGGAGCTGTTTTTT.

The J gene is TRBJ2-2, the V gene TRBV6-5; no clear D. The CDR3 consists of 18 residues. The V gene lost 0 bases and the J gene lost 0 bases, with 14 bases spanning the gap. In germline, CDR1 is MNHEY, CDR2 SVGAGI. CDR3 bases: TGTGCCAGCAGTTACTCGACGGCTACTTTCGCGAACACCGGGGAGCTGTTTTTT. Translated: CASSYSTATFANTGELFF.

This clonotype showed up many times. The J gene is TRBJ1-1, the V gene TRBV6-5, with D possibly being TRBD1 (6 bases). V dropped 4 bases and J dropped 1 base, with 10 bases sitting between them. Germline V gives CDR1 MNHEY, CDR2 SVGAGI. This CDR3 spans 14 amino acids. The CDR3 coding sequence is TGTGCCAGCAGTTTTCAGGGGCGGAACACTGAAGCTTTCTTT. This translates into CASSFQGRNTEAFF.

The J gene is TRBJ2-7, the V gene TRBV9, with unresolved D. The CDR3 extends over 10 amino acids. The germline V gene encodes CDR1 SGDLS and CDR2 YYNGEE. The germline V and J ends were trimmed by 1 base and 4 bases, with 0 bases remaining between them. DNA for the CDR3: TGTGCCAGCAGCGTATACGAGCAGTACGTC. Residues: CASSVYEQYV.

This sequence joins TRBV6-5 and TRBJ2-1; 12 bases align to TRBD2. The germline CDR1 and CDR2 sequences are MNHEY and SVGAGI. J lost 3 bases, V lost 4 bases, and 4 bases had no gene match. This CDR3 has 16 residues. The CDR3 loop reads CASSFGTSGHYNEQFF. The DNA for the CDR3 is TGTGCCAGCAGTTTCGGGACTAGCGGGCACTACAATGAGCAGTTCTTC.

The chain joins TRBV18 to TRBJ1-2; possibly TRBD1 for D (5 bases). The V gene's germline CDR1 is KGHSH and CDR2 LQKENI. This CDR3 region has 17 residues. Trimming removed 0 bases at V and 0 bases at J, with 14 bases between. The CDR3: CASSPPSRGRTNYGYTF. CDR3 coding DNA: TGTGCCAGCTCACCACCTTCACGGGGACGGACTAACTATGGCTACACCTTC.